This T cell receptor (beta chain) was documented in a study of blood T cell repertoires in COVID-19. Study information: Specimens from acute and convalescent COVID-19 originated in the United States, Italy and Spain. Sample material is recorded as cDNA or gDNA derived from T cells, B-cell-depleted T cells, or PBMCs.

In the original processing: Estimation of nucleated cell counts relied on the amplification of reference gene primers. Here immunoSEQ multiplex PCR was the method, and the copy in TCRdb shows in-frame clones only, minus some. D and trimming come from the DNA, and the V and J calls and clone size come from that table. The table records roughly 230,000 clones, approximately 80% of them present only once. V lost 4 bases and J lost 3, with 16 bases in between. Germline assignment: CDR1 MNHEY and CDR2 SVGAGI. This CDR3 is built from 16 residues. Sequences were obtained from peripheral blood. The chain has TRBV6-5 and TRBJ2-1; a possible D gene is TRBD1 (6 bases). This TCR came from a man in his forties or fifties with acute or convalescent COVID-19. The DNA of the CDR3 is TGTGCCAGCAGTTCCTCACAGGGAATGGGCTACAATGAGCAGTTCTTC. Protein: CASSSSQGMGYNEQFF.